The 14 T cell receptor beta chains given below trace back to one sample, sequenced in a study of OX40 agonist ivuxolimab in advanced cancers. Using immunoSEQ multiplex PCR, the repertoire was profiled, and TCRdb retains in-frame clones only, with some absent. Of fewer than 45,000 clones listed, roughly nine tenths are singletons. Source: CD4+ or CD8+ T cells sorted from blood, taken in a trial of the OX40 agonist ivuxolimab. These receptors were collected from an adult with an advanced solid tumor such as melanoma, head and neck, liver or kidney cancer.

This chain connects TRBV19 to TRBJ1-2; 8 nucleotides match TRBD1. CDR1 LNHDA and CDR2 SQIVND come from the germline V gene (reference sequence). The CDR3 has 14 residues. Trimming cost V 5 bases and J 6 bases; bases outside gene matches: 8. CDR3 nucleotide sequence: TGTGCCAGTAGTCTCCTCGACAGGGGTCATGGCTACACCTTC. This sequence encodes CASSLLDRGHGYTF.

The V gene is TRBV2, the J gene TRBJ1-4; 7 bases align to TRBD1. This CDR3 comprises 13 residues. V lost 11 bases, J lost 4 bases, and 7 bases stayed unmatched. Germline assignment: CDR1 SNHLY and CDR2 FYNNEI. CDR3 coding DNA: TGTGCCTGTGCAGGGGGGAATAATGAAAAACTGTTTTTT. It translates to CACAGGNNEKLFF.

The sample holds a few counts of this clone. The V call is TRBV9, the J call TRBJ1-1; D may be TRBD1 (6 bases). Germline V CDR1 and CDR2: SGDLS, YYNGEE. The length of the CDR3 is 13 residues. V lost 4 bases and J lost 1, with 8 bases in between. The CDR3 here is CASSTQGNTEAFF. The DNA of the CDR3 is TGTGCCAGCAGCACACAGGGGAACACTGAAGCTTTCTTT.

The chain employs TRBV10-3 and TRBJ1-1; D remains unclear. With 4 bases removed from V and 11 bases from J, the gap between germline ends came to 17 bases. The CDR3 is 13 amino acids. Germline V gives CDR1 ENHRY, CDR2 SYGVKD. The DNA of the CDR3 is TGTGCCATCAGTGTGACTCGCGGGGAAAGGGCTTTCTTT. Amino acid sequence: CAISVTRGERAFF.

The CDR3 nucleotides are TGTGCCAGCAGGTACTCAGGGGCGCAACATAATTCACCCCTCCACTTT. Translated, it gives CASRYSGAQHNSPLHF. V and J are TRBV25-1 and TRBJ1-6; weak D call: TRBD1 (6 bases). The CDR3 runs 16 residues. Germline V gene lookup returns CDR1 MGHDK and CDR2 SYGVNS. V lost 6 bases, J lost 5 bases, and 17 bases lay in between.

This chain connects TRBV25-1 to TRBJ2-7; 10 bases agree with TRBD2. V lost 5 bases to trimming and J lost 5 bases; unmatched junction nucleotides: 9. Germline V gives CDR1 MGHDK, CDR2 SYGVNS. This CDR3 contains 15 residues. CDR3 nucleotide sequence: TGTGCCAGCAGTCCGGCTAGCGGGGGACGCGACGAGCAGTACTTC. Protein: CASSPASGGRDEQYF.

The chain couples TRBV7-2 to TRBJ2-3, with 10 positions matching TRBD2. Germline trimming cut 4 bases from V and 4 bases from J; bases unmatched to any gene: 5. CDR1 and CDR2 (germline): SGHTA, FQGNSA. This CDR3 is 15 amino acids long. The chain's CDR3 is CASSSRSGGADTQYF. The CDR3, as DNA: TGTGCCAGCAGCTCACGGAGCGGGGGGGCAGATACGCAGTATTTT.

The CDR3 region is CASSQGAGWYESVYNSPLHF. The CDR3 DNA reads as TGCGCCAGCAGCCAAGGTGCAGGGTGGTATGAGTCGGTGTATAATTCACCCCTCCACTTT. The chain carries TRBV4-3 and TRBJ1-6, with D possibly being TRBD1 (5 bases). The CDR3 runs to 20 residues. V shed 1 base and J shed 4 bases, with 23 bases lying between them. CDR1 is LGHNA and CDR2 is YSLEER in the germline V gene.

The chain combines TRBV29-1 with TRBJ1-2; 8 bases match TRBD1. The CDR3 has 13 residues. Germline loops: CDR1 SQVTM, CDR2 ANQGSEA. J lost 4 bases, V lost 6 bases, and 7 bases had no gene match. The CDR3 coding sequence is TGCAGCGTCGAACCGACAGGGGTCTATGGCTACACCTTC. Amino acids: CSVEPTGVYGYTF.

The gene calls are TRBV9 and TRBJ2-3; D is unresolved. Trimming pared 4 bases from V and 6 bases from J, leaving 18 bases between. CDR1 is SGDLS, CDR2 YYNGEE, per germline. The CDR3 loop spans 15 amino acids. The CDR3 here is CASSPQPQASDTQYF. The CDR3 DNA follows: TGTGCCAGCAGCCCGCAGCCTCAAGCATCCGATACGCAGTATTTT.

This clone has more than one count but fewer than ten. As DNA, the CDR3 is TGTGCCAGTAGTCCCCCTTTCGGAGGATACCAGCCCCAGCATTTT. Its translation is CASSPPFGGYQPQHF. The V call is TRBV19, the J call TRBJ1-5; D is unclear. This CDR3 region has 15 residues. The germline V and J ends were trimmed by 5 bases and 7 bases, with 18 bases remaining between them. CDR1 and CDR2 from the germline V gene are LNHDA and SQIVND (reference sequence). The complete variable domain, with remaining parts taken from reference TRBV19 and TRBJ1-5, reads DGGITQSPKYLFRKEGQNVTLSCEQNLNHDAMYWYRQDPGQGLRLIYYSQIVNDFQKGDIAEGYSVSREKKESFPLTVTSAQKNPTAFYLCASSPPFGGYQPQHFGDGTRLSIL.

This clone was observed a single time. This sequence joins TRBV5-1 and TRBJ2-7, with TRBD1 matching 8 bases. This CDR3 region has 14 residues. Trimming removed 5 bases from V and 0 bases from J; junction bases left unmatched: 4. Germline V gene lookup returns CDR1 SGHRS and CDR2 YFSETQ. The DNA for the CDR3 is TGCGCCAGCAGAGGACAGGGCTTCTCCTACGAGCAGTACTTC. Translation: CASRGQGFSYEQYF.

The chain has TRBV5-8 and TRBJ1-5; perhaps TRBD1 as D (5 bases). CDR3 length: 15 residues. Trimming took 0 bases from V and 6 from J, leaving 13 bases between them. In germline, CDR1 is SGHTS, CDR2 YDEGEE. The CDR3 here is CASSLAGGYGQPQHF. The CDR3 coding sequence is TGTGCCAGCAGCTTGGCCGGGGGATACGGTCAGCCCCAGCATTTT. The full variable domain, its missing parts supplied by reference TRBV5-8 and TRBJ1-5, is EAGVTQSPTHLIKTRGQQATLRCSPISGHTSVYWYQQALGLGLQFLLWYDEGEERNRGNFPPRFSGRQFPNYSSELNVNALELEDSALYLCASSLAGGYGQPQHFGDGTRLSIL.

The chain carries TRBV7-9 and TRBJ2-1, with 7 nucleotides matching TRBD1. Losses at the gene ends were 1 base for V and 9 bases for J; bases not matched to a gene: 3. The CDR3 loop spans 13 amino acids. Per the germline V gene, CDR1 is SEHNR and CDR2 is FQNEAQ (reference sequence). As DNA, the CDR3 is TGTGCCAGCAGCTTAGAACAGGGGAGTGAGCAGTTCTTC. This gives the protein CASSLEQGSEQFF.